Shown below are 32 T cell receptor beta chains from a single sample sequenced in a study of blood T cell repertoires in COVID-19. Produced via immunoSEQ multiplex PCR; TCRdb's table is partial and in-frame only. The sample holds about 88,000 clones; about 90% are singletons and the top ten take about 1.7%. The sequencing sample was made of peripheral blood. These receptor sequences come from a human donor with active COVID-19. The donor label of this sample is uncertain.

Here the CDR3 reads CASSLAPGGTGELFF. The CDR3 DNA reads as TGTGCCAGCAGCTTAGCTCCGGGGGGCACCGGGGAGCTGTTTTTT. V and J are TRBV13 and TRBJ2-2, with 7 nucleotides matching TRBD2. V lost 1 base, J lost 4 bases, and 3 bases stayed unmatched. Looked up from germline, CDR1 is PRHDT and CDR2 is FYEKMQ (reference sequence). The CDR3 has 15 amino acids.

The V gene is TRBV19, the J gene TRBJ2-3; 14 bases fit TRBD2. Germline CDR1 and CDR2: LNHDA and SQIVND (reference sequence). V was pared by 3 bases and J by 2 bases, with 1 base of the junction left unmatched. The CDR3 loop spans 16 amino acids. The DNA for the CDR3 is TGTGCCAGTAGTATGACTAGCGGGGGGGTCACAGATACGCAGTATTTT. Encoded protein: CASSMTSGGVTDTQYF.

V is TRBV7-6 and J is TRBJ1-5; tentatively, D is TRBD1 (6 bases). Germline CDR1 reads SGHVS; CDR2 reads FNYEAQ. Trimming took off 5 bases at V and 7 bases at J, with 18 bases between the two ends. The CDR3 totals 15 residues. As DNA, the CDR3 is TGTGCCAGCAGCGCCGAAGGGGGTTTGAGGCAGCCCCAGCATTTT. Translation: CASSAEGGLRQPQHF.

The chain is built from TRBV5-1 and TRBJ2-3; no clear D. V lost 0 bases to trimming and J lost 2 bases, with 7 bases between them. The CDR3 is 14 residues long. From germline, CDR1 is SGHRS and CDR2 YFSETQ. The DNA of the CDR3 is TGCGCCAGCAGCTTGGATCCGTTCACAGATACGCAGTATTTT. It yields the protein CASSLDPFTDTQYF.

This rearrangement joins TRBV5-1 to TRBJ2-5; maybe TRBD1 (5 bases). V shed 3 bases and J shed 3 bases, with 15 bases lying between them. Germline CDR1 and CDR2: SGHRS and YFSETQ. The CDR3 is made up of 15 amino acids. Written as DNA, the CDR3 is TGCGCCAGCAGCTCCCCGGACAAATTAAAAGAGACCCAGTACTTC. Translated: CASSSPDKLKETQYF.

This chain uses TRBV2 with TRBJ2-3, with D possibly TRBD2 on 6 matching bases. Looked up from germline, CDR1 is SNHLY and CDR2 is FYNNEI. The CDR3 extends over 16 amino acids. Trimming took off 4 bases at V and 0 bases at J, with 14 bases between the two ends. CDR3 nucleotides: TGTGCCAGCAGTGCCCTAGCGTTGGCTAGCACAGATACGCAGTATTTT. Encoded protein: CASSALALASTDTQYF.

The genes are TRBV5-5 and TRBJ1-1, with D tentatively TRBD1 (5 bases). Trimming left V 4 bases short and J 4 bases short, with 23 bases between. The germline gives CDR1 SGHKS, CDR2 YYEKEE (reference sequence). The CDR3 loop spans 17 amino acids. CDR3 DNA sequence: TGTGCCAGCAGCCCATTCCGTGGGGCCGCTAGAGGCACTGAAGCTTTCTTT. Its protein product is CASSPFRGAARGTEAFF.

The chain employs TRBV7-6 and TRBJ2-5, with D tentatively TRBD1 (6 bases). Trimming left V 5 bases short and J 5 bases short, with 21 bases between. The germline gives CDR1 SGHVS, CDR2 FNYEAQ. CDR3 length: 16 amino acids. CDR3 nucleotide sequence: TGTGCCAGCAGCAATTCTTACCGGGACAAGGACGAGACCCAGTACTTC. Translation: CASSNSYRDKDETQYF.

The V call is TRBV5-1, the J call TRBJ2-7; tentative D call: TRBD1 (6 bases). V lost 3 bases, J lost 1 base, and 20 bases lay in between. Germline CDR1 is SGHRS and CDR2 is YFSETQ. There are 17 residues in the CDR3. CDR3 in amino acids: CASSYRDRSRVSYEQYF. The CDR3 DNA follows: TGCGCCAGCAGCTACAGGGATAGGAGTCGCGTGTCCTACGAGCAGTACTTC.

The chain has TRBV27 and TRBJ1-4; D perhaps matches TRBD1 (6 bases). The germline CDR1 and CDR2 sequences are MNHEY and SMNVEV (reference sequence). Between the trimmed V and J ends, which lost 2 bases and 7 bases, there was a span of 14 bases. This CDR3 comprises 15 residues. The CDR3 bases are TGTGCCAGCAGTTTAGAGGGGGGGGGCGGTGAAAAACTGTTTTTT. It yields the protein CASSLEGGGGEKLFF.

V and J are TRBV5-1 and TRBJ1-2; 7 nucleotides agree with TRBD1. The CDR3 length is 14 residues. The V segment lost 0 bases and the J segment 5 bases; nucleotides outside the gene matches: 4. Germline-derived CDR1 and CDR2 are SGHRS and YFSETQ. In DNA, the CDR3 is TGCGCCAGCAGCTTGGGGACAGGAAGTTATGGCTACACCTTC. Amino acid sequence: CASSLGTGSYGYTF. Based on the CDR3 plus reference TRBV5-1 and TRBJ1-2, the full variable domain is KAGVTQTPRYLIKTRGQQVTLSCSPISGHRSVSWYQQTPGQGLQFLFEYFSETQRNKGNFPGRFSGRQFSNSRSEMNVSTLELGDSALYLCASSLGTGSYGYTFGSGTRLTVV.

The V gene is TRBV3-1 (or the pseudogene TRBV3-2), the J gene TRBJ1-1, with D unclear. V lost 1 base and J lost 9, with 21 bases in between. From germline, CDR1 is LGHDT and CDR2 YNNKEL (reference sequence). The CDR3 runs 16 residues. CDR3 bases: TGTGCCAGCAGCCAAGTCCTCGTCAGCGGGGTAGATAAAGCTTTCTTT. Translation gives CASSQVLVSGVDKAFF.

This clone came up once. This chain joins TRBV7-2 and TRBJ1-2; D may be TRBD1 (6 bases). Per germline, CDR1 SGHTA and CDR2 FQGNSA. This CDR3 region has 15 residues. V lost 1 base and J lost 1, with 10 bases in between. CDR3 nucleotide sequence: TGTGCCAGCAGCTTAGTAGCACAGGGTAACTATGGCTACACCTTC. This codes for CASSLVAQGNYGYTF.

The chain has TRBV19 and TRBJ2-7; 9 bases align to TRBD1. The germline V gene has CDR1 LNHDA and CDR2 SQIVND (reference sequence). Trimming at V came to 7 bases and at J to 4 bases, leaving 8 bases not matched to a gene. CDR3 length: 14 amino acids. CDR3 DNA sequence: TGTGCCAGTAACAGGGGACAGGGAATATACGAGCAGTACTTC. This gives the protein CASNRGQGIYEQYF.

The rearrangement links TRBV5-1 to TRBJ2-1; D possibly corresponds to TRBD2 (5 bases). Trimming stripped 3 bases from V and 7 bases from J, with 14 bases between. The CDR3 contains 14 residues. Germline CDR1 is SGHRS and CDR2 is YFSETQ. CDR3: CASSSPLALNEQFF. CDR3 coding DNA: TGCGCCAGCAGCTCCCCCCTAGCTTTGAATGAGCAGTTCTTC.

This clone was detected once. V and J are TRBV27 and TRBJ1-5; D is perhaps TRBD1 (6 bases). Germline assignment: CDR1 MNHEY and CDR2 SMNVEV (reference sequence). This CDR3 spans 14 amino acids. V lost 6 bases to trimming and J lost 3 bases, with 12 bases between them. The CDR3 loop reads CASSPDRLNQPQHF. In DNA, the CDR3 is TGTGCCAGCAGCCCGGACAGACTCAATCAGCCCCAGCATTTT.

V gene TRBV5-1 combines with J gene TRBJ2-3; TRBD2 matches 15 bases. In germline, CDR1 is SGHRS, CDR2 YFSETQ. Trimming took 4 bases from V and 0 from J; bases not matched to a gene: 9. CDR3 length: 19 amino acids. CDR3 bases: TGCGCCAGCAGCCCGGGACTAGCGGGGGGTCATCCTAGCACAGATACGCAGTATTTT. Translation: CASSPGLAGGHPSTDTQYF.

This clone was picked up one time. The CDR3 reads CASSPRGYGYTF. DNA for the CDR3: TGTGCCAGCAGTCCAAGGGGTTATGGCTACACCTTC. This chain joins TRBV2 and TRBJ1-2, with D possibly matching TRBD1 (5 bases). Per germline, CDR1 SNHLY and CDR2 FYNNEI. The CDR3 covers 12 residues. Trimming pared 5 bases from V and 5 bases from J, leaving 9 bases between.

This rearrangement joins TRBV7-2 to TRBJ2-7; tentatively, D is TRBD1 (5 bases). The germline V and J ends were trimmed by 5 bases and 4 bases, with 15 bases remaining between them. CDR1 is SGHTA and CDR2 is FQGNSA in the germline V gene. CDR3 length: 14 residues. The CDR3 DNA reads as TGTGCCAGCAGCCCTACCCTCAGGGTTTACGAGCAGTACTTC. Residues: CASSPTLRVYEQYF.

V and J are TRBV6-1 and TRBJ2-2, with D possibly being TRBD2 (6 bases). This CDR3 region has 15 residues. Trimming took off 3 bases at V and 8 bases at J, with 16 bases between the two ends. Germline V gene sequence: CDR1 MNHNS, CDR2 SASEGT. The CDR3 loop reads CASSEPGLDLGELFF. The CDR3 DNA is TGTGCCAGCAGTGAGCCGGGACTTGATCTGGGGGAGCTGTTTTTT.

The chain couples TRBV7-7 to TRBJ2-2; 7 bases fit TRBD2. The CDR3 length is 18 residues. The germline CDR1 and CDR2 sequences are SSHAT and FNYEAQ (reference sequence). With V trimmed by 2 bases and J by 2 bases, 11 bases remained unmatched. CDR3 bases: TGTGCCAGCAGCTTACTCACCCCAGGAGCGGGAAACACCGGGGAGCTGTTTTTT. It yields the protein CASSLLTPGAGNTGELFF.

The gene calls are TRBV21-1 and TRBJ2-3; TRBD1, the table's D call, lacks a check against the DNA. TRBV21-1 is tagged as a pseudogene. CDR3 length: 13 residues. In DNA form, the CDR3 reads TGTGCCAGCAGCAGCCAGGATACAGATACGCAGTATTTT. It encodes CASSSQDTDTQYF.

Of note for this clone: Additional DNA sequences in this sample encode the identical CDR3. This chain uses TRBV3-1 (or the pseudogene TRBV3-2) with TRBJ2-1; 8 bases agree with TRBD2. V gave up 3 bases and J gave up 10 bases; unmatched junction bases: 2. Germline assignment: CDR1 LGHDT and CDR2 YNNKEL (reference sequence). This CDR3 contains 12 residues. The CDR3 loop reads CASSQVAGEQFF. The CDR3 region has the DNA TGTGCCAGCAGCCAGGTAGCGGGGGAGCAGTTCTTC.

This chain connects TRBV6-5 to TRBJ2-7, with TRBD2 identical over 7 bases. The CDR3 runs to 14 residues. After removal of 0 bases from V and 3 bases from J, the junction contained 2 bases not matched to a gene. The germline V gene has CDR1 MNHEY and CDR2 SVGAGI. Written as DNA, the CDR3 is TGTGCCAGCAGTTACTCGACGGGGGGCTACGAGCAGTACTTC. Translation gives CASSYSTGGYEQYF.

This chain joins TRBV15 and TRBJ1-1; D remains unclear. Trimming took 0 bases from V and 2 from J, leaving 10 bases between them. The CDR3 has 15 residues. CDR1 and CDR2 from the germline V gene are LNHNV and YYDKDF (reference sequence). The chain's CDR3 is CATSRDRTANTEAFF. In DNA, the CDR3 is TGTGCCACCAGCAGAGATAGAACAGCAAACACTGAAGCTTTCTTT.

In this sample, this clone turned up once. The chain combines TRBV11-2 with TRBJ2-3; D is uncertain. The CDR3 covers 15 residues. The germline V gene encodes CDR1 SGHAT and CDR2 FQNNGV. V was cut by 2 bases and J by 0 bases, with 9 bases left in between. DNA of the CDR3: TGTGCCAGCAGCTTACAGGCATTTAGCACAGATACGCAGTATTTT. As protein: CASSLQAFSTDTQYF.

This clone was found once. This chain uses TRBV4-2 with TRBJ1-1; TRBD1 matches 7 bases. Per germline, CDR1 LGHNA and CDR2 YNFKEQ. V shed 0 bases and J 5 bases; nucleotides not matched to a gene: 6. The CDR3 totals 15 residues. CDR3 loop: CASSQDNRGDTEAFF. The DNA of the CDR3 is TGTGCCAGCAGCCAAGATAACAGGGGAGATACTGAAGCTTTCTTT.

The chain recombines TRBV5-1 with TRBJ2-7, with 12 bases aligning to TRBD1. The germline V gene encodes CDR1 SGHRS and CDR2 YFSETQ. The CDR3 contains 14 residues. The V segment lost 4 bases and the J segment 3 bases; nucleotides outside the gene matches: 2. The CDR3: CASSGTGGGYEQYF. The CDR3 nucleotides are TGCGCCAGCAGCGGGACAGGGGGCGGCTACGAGCAGTACTTC.

In this sample, this clone turned up once. J is TRBJ2-7 and V is TRBV11-3; the match to TRBD2 covers 7 bases. CDR3 length: 12 amino acids. V shed 1 base, J shed 7 bases, and the junction held 1 base outside the gene matches. CDR1 is SGHNT and CDR2 is YENEEA in the germline V gene. The CDR3 nucleotides read TGTGCCAGCAGCTTAGGGGGGGGTGAGCAGTACTTC. Residues: CASSLGGGEQYF. Combining the CDR3 with reference TRBV11-3 and TRBJ2-7 gives the whole variable domain EAGVVQSPRYKIIEKKQPVAFWCNPISGHNTLYWYLQNLGQGPELLIRYENEEAVDDSQLPKDRFSAERLKGVDSTLKIQPAELGDSAVYLCASSLGGGEQYFGPGTRLTVT.

The J gene is TRBJ2-7, the V gene TRBV2; the D is unclear. The CDR3 has 13 residues. Per the germline V gene, CDR1 is SNHLY and CDR2 is FYNNEI. The germline V and J ends were trimmed by 5 bases and 6 bases, with 14 bases remaining between them. The CDR3 loop is CASSRPNSAEQYF. The CDR3 coding sequence is TGTGCCAGCAGTAGACCGAACAGTGCCGAGCAGTACTTC.

The chain employs TRBV5-1 and TRBJ2-3; 9 nucleotides line up with TRBD2. This CDR3 has 15 amino acids. The germline gives CDR1 SGHRS, CDR2 YFSETQ. The ends lost 5 bases at V and 0 bases at J; junction bases unmatched: 4. The CDR3 nucleotides are TGCGCCAGCAGGCCTAGCGGGGATAGCACAGATACGCAGTATTTT. Residues: CASRPSGDSTDTQYF.

The rearrangement uses TRBV7-3 and TRBJ2-6; TRBD1 is a possible D gene (6 bases). Germline loops: CDR1 SGHTA, CDR2 FQGTGA. The V end was cut by 5 bases, the J end by 0 bases, with 8 bases between. This CDR3 has 15 amino acids. CDR3: CASSNRASGANVLTF. CDR3 nucleotides: TGTGCCAGCAGCAACAGGGCCTCTGGGGCCAACGTCCTGACTTTC. Based on the CDR3 plus reference TRBV7-3 and TRBJ2-6, the full variable domain is GAGVSQTPSNKVTEKGKYVELRCDPISGHTALYWYRQSLGQGPEFLIYFQGTGAADDSGLPNDRFFAVRPEGSVSTLKIQRTERGDSAVYLCASSNRASGANVLTFGAGSRLTVL.